Following are 25 T cell receptor beta chains from one sample sequenced in a study of T cells in Graves' hyperthyroidism and ophthalmopathy (dated by TCRdb to between 2019 and 2020). Libraries were prepared through multiplex PCR. Instrument used: Illumina HiSeq 2000. Amplification of TCR beta CDR3 regions was carried out from RNA transcripts. The first round of RT-PCR for the TCR CDR3 was performed with the HTBI primer set and the Qiagen OneStep RT-PCR kit. TCRdb reanalyzed the raw reads on its own, using fastp at Q25 for trimming and MiXCR for clone calling, and kept in-frame beta chains. Every distinct CDR3 protein forms one entry, paired with its most common genes and DNA. For this sample the table gives about 580,000 distinct CDR3 sequences, of which more than 45% were detected only once. Of the sample, 7.5% to 8.5% falls within the top ten clones. Input material: peripheral blood or thyroid tissue (not recorded which). These receptors all stem from a young woman with Graves' hyperthyroidism.

This clonotype was counted between two and nine times. The chain has TRBV7-2 and TRBJ2-3; possible D gene TRBD2, 5 bases. Per the germline V gene, CDR1 is SGHTA and CDR2 is FQGNSA. The CDR3 is 15 residues long. The germline V and J ends were trimmed by 5 bases and 2 bases, with 14 bases remaining between them. The CDR3 DNA is TGTGCCAGCAGCGAAGCGGTACTAACCACAGATACGCAGTATTTT. This gives the protein CASSEAVLTTDTQYF.

The chain links TRBV20-1 to TRBJ2-7; 14 bases are shared with TRBD2. This CDR3 spans 14 amino acids. V trimming: 6 bases; J trimming: 7 bases; junction bases outside the gene matches: 8. Germline V gene lookup returns CDR1 DFQATT and CDR2 SNEGSKA (reference sequence). CDR3 region: CSARTSGRKGEQYF. Written as DNA, the CDR3 is TGCAGTGCCCGGACTAGCGGGAGGAAGGGTGAGCAGTACTTC.

V usage is TRBV7-8 and J usage is TRBJ2-5; a possible D gene is TRBD2 (6 bases). Germline loops: CDR1 SGHVS, CDR2 FQNEAQ. The CDR3 contains 14 residues. Trimming pared 5 bases from V and 4 bases from J, leaving 14 bases between. CDR3 nucleotide sequence: TGTGCCAGCAGCCATCGGGGGACGGGAGAGACCCAGTACTTC. Protein product: CASSHRGTGETQYF.

V is TRBV20-1 and J is TRBJ2-7; TRBD2 is a possible D gene (5 bases). CDR3 length equals 15 residues. Germline V lookup: CDR1 DFQATT, CDR2 SNEGSKA (reference sequence). V lost 2 bases, J lost 5 bases, and 19 bases lay in between. CDR3 bases: TGCAGTGCTAGATCGCCGGGAATGGGCAACGACGAGCAGTACTTC. It translates to CSARSPGMGNDEQYF.

The rearrangement uses TRBV2 and TRBJ1-6, with D perhaps matching TRBD1 (6 bases). Trimming removed 1 base from V and 8 bases from J, with 21 bases in between. CDR1 and CDR2 from the germline V gene are SNHLY and FYNNEI. The CDR3 sequence is 18 residues long. This CDR3 is CASSEVGRQARWHSPLHF. CDR3 DNA: TGTGCCAGCAGTGAAGTGGGGCGACAGGCGCGGTGGCATTCACCCCTCCACTTT.

This clonotype was counted many times. This chain joins TRBV2 and TRBJ2-5; D uncertain. The CDR3 extends over 13 amino acids. V shed 3 bases and J shed 5 bases, with 10 bases lying between them. Germline lookup yields CDR1 SNHLY and CDR2 FYNNEI. The CDR3: CASSEIPPETQYF. Written as DNA, the CDR3 is TGTGCCAGCAGTGAGATCCCCCCGGAGACCCAGTACTTC.

This clonotype was counted a single time. This CDR3 is CASSTDRGALTEKLFF. CDR3 sequence (DNA): TGTGCCAGCAGTACCGACAGGGGGGCGCTTACTGAAAAACTGTTTTTT. The V call is TRBV6-6, the J call TRBJ1-4; 9 bases align to TRBD1. The J segment lost 7 bases and the V segment lost 5 bases, leaving 11 bases of the junction unmatched. Germline CDR1 and CDR2: MNHNY and SVGAGI (reference sequence). This CDR3 comprises 16 residues.

Turning to this clonotype: A much larger clonotype is one base distant, so this may be a read error. This CDR3 is missing its conserved last phenylalanine or tryptophan, likely due to a read error. The chain recombines TRBV7-2 with TRBJ2-7; TRBD2 agrees at 14 bases. The CDR3 sequence is 20 residues long. The germline gives CDR1 SGHTA, CDR2 FQGNSA. V dropped 5 bases and J dropped 2; count of bases not matched to a gene: 17. This chain's CDR3 is CASSPPATSGRALFTYEQYL. The CDR3 DNA reads as TGTGCCAGCAGCCCCCCAGCGACTAGCGGGAGGGCCCTATTTACCTACGAGCAGTACCTC.

The chain employs TRBV19 and TRBJ2-6; 7 nucleotides line up with TRBD2. The germline gives CDR1 LNHDA, CDR2 SQIVND (reference sequence). V shed 4 bases and J 5 bases; nucleotides not matched to a gene: 2. The CDR3 covers 14 residues. CDR3 coding DNA: TGTGCCAGTAGTAGAAGCGGGAGGGCCAACGTCCTGACTTTC. Its protein is CASSRSGRANVLTF. The whole variable domain, remainder taken from reference TRBV19 and TRBJ2-6, is DGGITQSPKYLFRKEGQNVTLSCEQNLNHDAMYWYRQDPGQGLRLIYYSQIVNDFQKGDIAEGYSVSREKKESFPLTVTSAQKNPTAFYLCASSRSGRANVLTFGAGSRLTVL.

This clonotype has a handful of counts. The chain employs TRBV2 and TRBJ1-5; 9 bases are shared with TRBD1. Looked up from germline, CDR1 is SNHLY and CDR2 is FYNNEI. This CDR3 spans 16 amino acids. J was trimmed by 0 bases and V by 6 bases; bases with no gene match: 6. Here the CDR3 reads CASRRTGDYSNQPQHF. The CDR3 bases are TGTGCCAGCAGAAGGACAGGGGACTATAGCAATCAGCCCCAGCATTTT.

The chain couples TRBV19 to TRBJ2-7; D may be TRBD2 (6 bases). V was clipped by 1 base and J by 3 bases, with 10 bases between them. CDR1 is LNHDA, CDR2 SQIVND, per germline (reference sequence). This CDR3 comprises 14 residues. CDR3: CASSIGGGIYEQYF. CDR3 sequence (DNA): TGTGCCAGTAGTATAGGAGGCGGGATCTACGAGCAGTACTTC. The full variable domain, its missing parts supplied by reference TRBV19 and TRBJ2-7, is DGGITQSPKYLFRKEGQNVTLSCEQNLNHDAMYWYRQDPGQGLRLIYYSQIVNDFQKGDIAEGYSVSREKKESFPLTVTSAQKNPTAFYLCASSIGGGIYEQYFGPGTRLTVT.

Many counts were recorded for this clonotype. The chain combines TRBV19 with TRBJ2-7; 8 bases align to TRBD1. V shed 6 bases, J shed 5 bases, and the junction held 9 bases outside the gene matches. Germline CDR1 LNHDA, CDR2 SQIVND (reference sequence). This CDR3 spans 14 amino acids. The CDR3 DNA reads TGTGCCAGTAGATTCGGACAGGGAAGCGACGAGCAGTACTTC. This encodes CASRFGQGSDEQYF.

The rearrangement links TRBV29-1 to TRBJ2-7, with 13 bases matching TRBD2. Losses at the gene ends were 2 bases for V and 7 bases for J; bases not matched to a gene: 5. The CDR3 contains 14 residues. Germline CDR1 SQVTM, CDR2 ANQGSEA. The CDR3 here is CSVEPGLAGSEQYF. The CDR3 region has the DNA TGCAGCGTTGAACCGGGACTAGCGGGATCTGAGCAGTACTTC.

The chain has TRBV29-1 and TRBJ1-1, with 8 bases lining up with TRBD1. CDR1 is SQVTM, CDR2 ANQGSEA, per germline. V gave up 4 bases and J gave up 7 bases; unmatched junction bases: 2. This CDR3 is built from 11 residues. CDR3 in DNA: TGCAGCGTTGTTGGGACAGGTGAAGCTTTCTTT. Residues: CSVVGTGEAFF.

V usage is TRBV11-1 and J usage is TRBJ2-7; TRBD2 aligns across 7 bases. The CDR3 has 13 amino acids. V trimming: 2 bases; J trimming: 5 bases; junction bases outside the gene matches: 3. The germline V gene encodes CDR1 SGHAT and CDR2 FQDESV (reference sequence). The CDR3 coding sequence is TGTGCCAGCAGCTTACCGGGAGGAAACGAGCAGTACTTC. Translating gives CASSLPGGNEQYF.

This clonotype has ten or more counts. V usage is TRBV12-3 or TRBV12-4 and J usage is TRBJ2-2; TRBD1 matches at 9 bases. Trimming removed 6 bases from V and 2 bases from J; junction bases left unmatched: 4. The CDR3 is 15 residues long. CDR3 region: CASRQGQGNTGELFF. Written as DNA, the CDR3 is TGTGCCAGCAGGCAGGGACAGGGAAACACCGGGGAGCTGTTTTTT.

As to this clonotype: A much larger clone sits a single nucleotide away, making a read error possible. The V call is TRBV12-3 or TRBV12-4, the J call TRBJ2-7; TRBD2 agrees at 12 bases. The CDR3 totals 16 residues. The trim removed 4 bases at V and 4 bases at J, leaving 8 bases unmatched. This CDR3 reads CASSSGLAGQRYEQYF. Here the CDR3 DNA reads TGTGCCAGCAGTTCAGGACTAGCGGGACAGCGATACGAGCAGTACTTC.

The CDR3 nucleotides read TGTGCCACCAGTGACGCTGAAGCTTTCTTT. Translated: CATSDAEAFF. V usage is TRBV24-1 and J usage is TRBJ1-1, with D unclear. This CDR3 contains 10 residues. The germline CDR1 and CDR2 sequences are KGHDR and SFDVKD. V dropped 4 bases and J dropped 6 bases, with 2 bases sitting between them.

With respect to this clonotype: Given the absence of the conserved phenylalanine or tryptophan at the CDR3 end, a read error is likely. The chain has TRBV30 and TRBJ1-5; no firm D call. The germline gives CDR1 GTSNPN, CDR2 SVGIG (reference sequence). V lost 2 bases, J lost 0 bases, and 8 bases lay in between. The CDR3 is made up of 14 amino acids. Written as DNA, the CDR3 is TGTGCCTGGAGTCTAGGTGTTAGCAATCAGCCCCAGCATGTT. It is translated as CAWSLGVSNQPQHV.

A word on this clonotype: It is unclear where the CDR3 begins or ends on the DNA, so no DNA is shown, and the CDR3 is as TCRdb lists it. V and J are TRBV7-6 and TRBJ2-2; TRBD2 was called by the table and not checked on the DNA. The CDR3 is 20 amino acids long, termini counted. Germline V gene sequence: CDR1 SGHVS, CDR2 FNYEAQ. CDR3 region: CASSRGDEQYFGPGTGELFF.

This clonotype was observed many times. This sequence joins TRBV2 and TRBJ2-2; D is unresolved. Germline V gene data show CDR1 as SNHLY and CDR2 as FYNNEI. The V and J ends lost 7 bases and 1 base respectively, with 4 bases between them. The CDR3 totals 12 residues. CDR3 sequence (DNA): TGTGCCAGCAAAATGAACACCGGGGAGCTGTTTTTT. Residues: CASKMNTGELFF.

This rearrangement joins TRBV24-1 to TRBJ2-3; D tentatively reads TRBD1 or TRBD2 (6 bases each). The germline V gene encodes CDR1 KGHDR and CDR2 SFDVKD. The germline V and J ends were trimmed by 5 bases and 3 bases, with 14 bases remaining between them. The CDR3 extends over 15 amino acids. The CDR3 region is CATSGQAGFTDTQYF. The CDR3 nucleotides read TGTGCCACCAGTGGACAGGCGGGATTTACAGATACGCAGTATTTT.

The V gene is TRBV2, the J gene TRBJ1-4; D gene uncertain. CDR1 and CDR2 from the germline V gene are SNHLY and FYNNEI. This CDR3 is built from 12 residues. The V gene lost 8 bases and the J gene lost 8 bases, with 12 bases spanning the gap. In DNA form, the CDR3 reads TGTGCCAGCGGAGGGATTGAGGAAAAACTGTTTTTT. It translates to CASGGIEEKLFF.

This clonotype was picked up a small number of times. This sequence joins TRBV7-6 and TRBJ2-7; tentatively, D is TRBD1 (6 bases). The CDR3 is 13 amino acids. CDR1 SGHVS and CDR2 FNYEAQ come from the germline V gene. With 7 bases removed from V and 0 bases from J, the gap between germline ends came to 10 bases. CDR3 nucleotides: TGTGCCAGCACCGGACAGATCTCCTACGAGCAGTACTTC. This gives the protein CASTGQISYEQYF.

The chain recombines TRBV7-2 with TRBJ2-5; 8 bases map to TRBD2. The CDR3 covers 11 residues. The trim removed 6 bases at V and 9 bases at J, leaving 3 bases unmatched. The germline V gene has CDR1 SGHTA and CDR2 FQGNSA. CDR3: CASSPSGSQYF. In DNA form, the CDR3 reads TGTGCCAGCAGTCCTAGCGGGTCCCAGTACTTC.